This TCR beta chain was sequenced during a study of tissue T cells after allogeneic stem cell transplantation. Across the whole study: Several unmodified and three CD34-selected T-cell-depleted grafts went to graft-versus-host disease patients. Several lines of graft-versus-host disease therapy were given to all patients, all with gastrointestinal involvement.

Study-level points and caveats: In patients and mice, blood and spleen missed much of tissue repertoire. Anatomically similar tissues had similar TCR repertoires within each patient.

As regards this clone: Antigen unknown.

The assay was immunoSEQ multiplex PCR, and TCRdb's table has in-frame clones only and misses some. The sample includes tens of thousands of clones, 80% to 95% of them seen just once. The sequencing used blood, collected before transplantation. The receptor was isolated from a woman between 35 and 70 years old who later had graft-versus-host disease after an allogeneic stem cell transplant.

CDR3 sequence (DNA): TGTGCCAGCAGTTCGGGATCCGGACTAGCGGGCCTTTCCTACGAGCAGTACTTC. Translating it yields CASSSGSGLAGLSYEQYF. V and J are TRBV28 and TRBJ2-7; 11 nucleotides align to TRBD2. From germline, CDR1 is MDHEN and CDR2 SYDVKM. This CDR3 contains 18 residues. Trimming at V came to 4 bases and at J to 1 base, leaving 12 bases not matched to a gene.